This T cell receptor (beta chain) was documented in a study of identical twins. TCRdb ran MiXCR on the 5' RACE reads and lists one entry per CDR3 protein. The sample contains 700,000 or so distinct CDR3 sequences, about 9.4% of which appear only once. All of the donors were Caucasians in good health. The CDR3 runs to 14 residues. Trimming cost V 0 bases and J 0 bases, with 6 bases left between them. Germline V lookup: CDR1 KGHSH, CDR2 LQKENI. Study conclusions and caveats: Twins showed weaker excess sharing in their beta out-of-frame sequences.

With regard to this clonotype: Its antigen is not known.

The same specimen was also included in a second study, on yellow fever vaccine responses in identical twins. That work contributes: A vaccine T cell response that seemed partly convergent and partly personalized was reported in twins.

The sequencing sample was made of PBMCs. The V call is TRBV18, the J call TRBJ2-7; unclear D gene. This TCR came from a woman aged 18 to 35 in good health. CDR3 sequence: CASSPPSSSYEQYF. The CDR3 DNA is TGTGCCAGCTCACCACCGAGCAGCTCCTACGAGCAGTACTTC.